This T cell receptor (beta chain) is drawn from a study of T cells in localized non-small cell lung cancer. Study results and caveats: When the top 100 tumor clones were examined, a median about 60 of them also appeared in the adjacent lung, which was paired and uninvolved. Uninvolved neighboring lung showed the greatest T cell clonality, exceeding tumor. Higher blood T cell density went with longer overall survival. The tumor had only one region sequenced, so heterogeneity remains possible.

Comments on this clone: What it binds is unknown.

The V end was cut by 6 bases, the J end by 6 bases, with 8 bases between. This CDR3 has 11 amino acids. Germline-derived CDR1 and CDR2 are SNHLY and FYNNEI. The protocol was immunoSEQ multiplex PCR, while the TCRdb copy is restricted to in-frame clones and leaves out a portion. The data contain several thousand clones, 87% of them singletons. Here the sequenced sample was peripheral blood, taken before any cancer treatment. This chain connects TRBV2 to TRBJ1-1; unclear D gene. The source is a male donor aged 60 or over with stage I lung adenocarcinoma. CDR3 sequence: CASRRESEAFF. The CDR3 coding sequence is TGTGCCAGCAGGAGGGAATCTGAAGCTTTCTTT.